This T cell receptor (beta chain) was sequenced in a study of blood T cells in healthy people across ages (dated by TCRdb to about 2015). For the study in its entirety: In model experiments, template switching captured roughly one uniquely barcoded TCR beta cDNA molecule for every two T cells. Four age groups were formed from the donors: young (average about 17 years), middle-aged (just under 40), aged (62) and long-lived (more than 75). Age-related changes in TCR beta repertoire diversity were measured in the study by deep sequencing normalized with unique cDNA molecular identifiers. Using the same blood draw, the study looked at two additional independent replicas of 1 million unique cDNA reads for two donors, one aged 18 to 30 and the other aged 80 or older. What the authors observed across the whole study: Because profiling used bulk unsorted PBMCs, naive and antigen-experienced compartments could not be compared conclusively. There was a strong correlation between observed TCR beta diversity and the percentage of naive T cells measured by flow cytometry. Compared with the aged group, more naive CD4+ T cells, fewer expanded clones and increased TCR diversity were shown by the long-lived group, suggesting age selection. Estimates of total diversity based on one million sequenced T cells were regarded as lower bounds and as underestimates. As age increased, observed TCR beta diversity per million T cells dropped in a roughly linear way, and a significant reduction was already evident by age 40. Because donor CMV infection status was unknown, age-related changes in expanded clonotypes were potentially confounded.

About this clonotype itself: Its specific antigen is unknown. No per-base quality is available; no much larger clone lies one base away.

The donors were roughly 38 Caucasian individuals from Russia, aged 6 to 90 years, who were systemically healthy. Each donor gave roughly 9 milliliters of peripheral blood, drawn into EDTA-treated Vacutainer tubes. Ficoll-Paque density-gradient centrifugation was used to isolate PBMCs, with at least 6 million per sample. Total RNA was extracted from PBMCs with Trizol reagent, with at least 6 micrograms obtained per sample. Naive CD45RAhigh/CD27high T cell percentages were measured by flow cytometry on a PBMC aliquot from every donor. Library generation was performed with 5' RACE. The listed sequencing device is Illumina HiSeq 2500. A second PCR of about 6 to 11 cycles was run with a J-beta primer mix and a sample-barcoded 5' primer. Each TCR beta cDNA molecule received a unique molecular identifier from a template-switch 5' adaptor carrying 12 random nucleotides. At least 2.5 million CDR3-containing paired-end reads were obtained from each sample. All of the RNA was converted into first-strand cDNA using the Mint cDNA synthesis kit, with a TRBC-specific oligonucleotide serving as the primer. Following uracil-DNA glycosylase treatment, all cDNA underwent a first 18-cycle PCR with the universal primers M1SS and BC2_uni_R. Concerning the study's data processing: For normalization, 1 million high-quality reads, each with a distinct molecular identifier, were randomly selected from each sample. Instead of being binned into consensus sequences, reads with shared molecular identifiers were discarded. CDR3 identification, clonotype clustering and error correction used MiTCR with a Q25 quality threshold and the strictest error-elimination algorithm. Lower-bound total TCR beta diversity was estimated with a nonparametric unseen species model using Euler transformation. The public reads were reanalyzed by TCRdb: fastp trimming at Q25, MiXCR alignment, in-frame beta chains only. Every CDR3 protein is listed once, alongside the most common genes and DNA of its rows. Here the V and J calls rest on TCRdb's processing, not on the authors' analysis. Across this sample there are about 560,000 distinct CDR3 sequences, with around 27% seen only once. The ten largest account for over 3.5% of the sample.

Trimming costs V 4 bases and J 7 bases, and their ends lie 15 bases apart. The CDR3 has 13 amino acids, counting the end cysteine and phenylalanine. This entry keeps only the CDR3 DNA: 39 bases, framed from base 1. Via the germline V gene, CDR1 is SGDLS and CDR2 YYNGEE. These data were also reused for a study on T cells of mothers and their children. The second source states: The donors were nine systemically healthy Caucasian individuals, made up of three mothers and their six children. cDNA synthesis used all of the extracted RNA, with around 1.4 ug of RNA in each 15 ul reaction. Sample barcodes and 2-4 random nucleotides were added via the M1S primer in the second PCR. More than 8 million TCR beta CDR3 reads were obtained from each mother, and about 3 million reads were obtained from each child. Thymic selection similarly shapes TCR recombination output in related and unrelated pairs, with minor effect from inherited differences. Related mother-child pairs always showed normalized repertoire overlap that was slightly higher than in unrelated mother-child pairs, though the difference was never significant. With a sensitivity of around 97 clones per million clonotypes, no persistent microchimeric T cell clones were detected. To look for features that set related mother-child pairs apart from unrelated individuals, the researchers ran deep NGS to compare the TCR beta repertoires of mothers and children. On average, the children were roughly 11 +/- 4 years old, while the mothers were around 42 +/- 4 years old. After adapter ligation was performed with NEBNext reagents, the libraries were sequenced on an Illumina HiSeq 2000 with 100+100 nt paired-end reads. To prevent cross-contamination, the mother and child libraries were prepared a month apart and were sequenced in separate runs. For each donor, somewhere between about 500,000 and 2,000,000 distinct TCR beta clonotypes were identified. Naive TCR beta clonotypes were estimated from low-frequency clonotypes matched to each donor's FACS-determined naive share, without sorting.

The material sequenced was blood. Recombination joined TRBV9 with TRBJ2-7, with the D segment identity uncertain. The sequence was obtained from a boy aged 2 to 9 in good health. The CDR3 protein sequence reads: CASSPPRYNEQYF. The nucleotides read TGTGCCAGCAGCCCACCGCGGTACAATGAGCAGTACTTC.